These 8 T cell receptor beta chains share one sample of origin, sequenced in a study of cytomegalovirus exposure and HLA in healthy donors. PCR used 60 Vbeta primers and 13 Jbeta primers. Clones were read by immunoSEQ multiplex PCR, and TCRdb kept only the in-frame ones, dropping some. The table shows under 150,000 clones, with 82% occurring only once. What was sequenced was PBMCs. The receptors come from a male donor in good health and CMV-seropositive.

The chain employs TRBV15 and TRBJ2-6, with 7 positions matching TRBD1. Germline V CDR1 and CDR2: LNHNV, YYDKDF (reference sequence). V lost 6 bases and J lost 1; bases outside the gene matches: 3. The CDR3 covers 15 residues. As DNA, the CDR3 is TGTGCCACCAGTGACAGGGCGTCTGGGGCCAACGTCCTGACTTTC. Encoded protein: CATSDRASGANVLTF.

The J gene is TRBJ1-3, the V gene TRBV19; no clear D gene. This CDR3 contains 18 residues. Trimming left V 6 bases short and J 0 bases short, with 21 bases between. From germline, CDR1 is LNHDA and CDR2 SQIVND (reference sequence). The CDR3 protein is CASSKERQLDRSGNTIYF. In DNA form, the CDR3 reads TGTGCCAGTAGCAAGGAGCGGCAGCTAGACCGCTCTGGAAACACCATATATTTT.

This rearrangement joins TRBV9 to TRBJ2-2; 7 nucleotides match TRBD2. The germline V gene encodes CDR1 SGDLS and CDR2 YYNGEE. The V and J ends lost 0 bases and 2 bases, in that order; junction bases with no gene match: 4. The CDR3 runs 16 residues. The CDR3 spells CASSVVASGNTGELFF. The DNA for the CDR3 is TGTGCCAGCAGCGTAGTTGCTAGCGGTAACACCGGGGAGCTGTTTTTT.

The chain has TRBV27 and TRBJ2-7, with 10 nucleotides matching TRBD2. The V gene's germline CDR1 is MNHEY and CDR2 SMNVEV (reference sequence). The CDR3 length is 16 residues. The V segment lost 3 bases and the J segment 4 bases; nucleotides outside the gene matches: 9. The CDR3 region has the DNA TGTGCCAGCAGTTTTCGAGAACCTAGCGGGGGATACGAGCAGTACTTC. Protein sequence: CASSFREPSGGYEQYF.

The genes are TRBV27 and TRBJ2-5; 7 nucleotides align to TRBD2. V dropped 3 bases and J dropped 5; count of bases not matched to a gene: 9. Germline lookup yields CDR1 MNHEY and CDR2 SMNVEV (reference sequence). The CDR3 is 15 amino acids. The CDR3 is CASSFLGEGRETQYF. The CDR3 DNA is TGTGCCAGCAGTTTTTTGGGGGAGGGCCGGGAGACCCAGTACTTC.

On this clone itself: The DNA is left out, because the CDR3 cannot be placed on it with certainty; the CDR3 is given as TCRdb lists it. The chain employs TRBV7-2 and TRBJ2-1; the table's D call of TRBD2 was not tested on the DNA. The CDR3 has 14 amino acids, counting both end residues. CDR1 and CDR2 (germline): SGHTA, FQGNSA. The CDR3 region is CASTVAGGSRVVFF.

The chain is built from TRBV13 and TRBJ2-7; 7 nucleotides agree with TRBD1. CDR3 length: 14 residues. CDR1 is PRHDT and CDR2 is FYEKMQ in the germline V gene (reference sequence). Losses at the gene ends were 4 bases for V and 1 base for J; bases not matched to a gene: 4. The CDR3 DNA reads TGTGCCAGCAGCTCCGAGGACAGGTCCTACGAGCAGTACTTC. Its translation: CASSSEDRSYEQYF.

This clone was seen more than once but under ten times. This chain joins TRBV5-1 and TRBJ2-1, with 13 positions matching TRBD2. V trimming: 4 bases; J trimming: 0 bases; junction bases outside the gene matches: 7. Germline CDR1 SGHRS, CDR2 YFSETQ. The CDR3 totals 18 residues. As DNA, the CDR3 is TGCGCCAGCAGCACGGGACTAGCGGGAAAGCGCTCCTACAATGAGCAGTTCTTC. Protein sequence: CASSTGLAGKRSYNEQFF. Based on the CDR3 plus reference TRBV5-1 and TRBJ2-1, the full variable domain is KAGVTQTPRYLIKTRGQQVTLSCSPISGHRSVSWYQQTPGQGLQFLFEYFSETQRNKGNFPGRFSGRQFSNSRSEMNVSTLELGDSALYLCASSTGLAGKRSYNEQFFGPGTRLTVL.